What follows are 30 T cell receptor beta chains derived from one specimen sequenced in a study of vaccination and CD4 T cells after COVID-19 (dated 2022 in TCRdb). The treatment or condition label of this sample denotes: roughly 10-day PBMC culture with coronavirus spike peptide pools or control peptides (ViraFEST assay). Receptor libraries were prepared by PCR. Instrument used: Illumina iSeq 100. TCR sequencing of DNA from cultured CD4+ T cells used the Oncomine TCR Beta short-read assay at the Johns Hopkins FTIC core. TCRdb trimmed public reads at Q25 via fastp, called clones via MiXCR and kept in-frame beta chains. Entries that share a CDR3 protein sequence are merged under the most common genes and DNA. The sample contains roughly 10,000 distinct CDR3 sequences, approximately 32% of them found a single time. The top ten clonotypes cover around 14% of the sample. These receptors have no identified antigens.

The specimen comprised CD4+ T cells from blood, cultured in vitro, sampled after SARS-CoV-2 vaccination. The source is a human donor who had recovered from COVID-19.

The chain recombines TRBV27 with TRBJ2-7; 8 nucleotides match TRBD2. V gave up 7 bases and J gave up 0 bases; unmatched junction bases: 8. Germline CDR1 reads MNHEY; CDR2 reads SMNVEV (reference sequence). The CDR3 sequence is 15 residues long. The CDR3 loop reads CASTPGGSLSYEQYF. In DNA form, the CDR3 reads TGTGCCAGCACCCCGGGGGGGTCACTCTCCTACGAGCAGTACTTC.

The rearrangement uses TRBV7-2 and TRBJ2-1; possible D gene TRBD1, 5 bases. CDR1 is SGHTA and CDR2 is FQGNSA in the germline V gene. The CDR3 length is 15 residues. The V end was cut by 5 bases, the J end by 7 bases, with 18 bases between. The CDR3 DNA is TGTGCCAGCAGCCGGTCAACGTCAGGGTTGAATGAGCAGTTCTTC. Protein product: CASSRSTSGLNEQFF.

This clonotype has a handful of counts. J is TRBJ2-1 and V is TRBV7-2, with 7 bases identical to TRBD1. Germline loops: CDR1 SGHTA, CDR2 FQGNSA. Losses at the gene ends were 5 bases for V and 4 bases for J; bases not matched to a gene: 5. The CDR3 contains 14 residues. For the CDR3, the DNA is TGTGCCAGCAGCCCTGGACAGGAATACAATGAGCAGTTCTTC. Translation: CASSPGQEYNEQFF.

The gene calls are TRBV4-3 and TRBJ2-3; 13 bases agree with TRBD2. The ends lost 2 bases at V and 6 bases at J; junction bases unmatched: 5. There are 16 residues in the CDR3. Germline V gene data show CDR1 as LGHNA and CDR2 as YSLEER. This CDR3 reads CASSQRTSGSFDTQYF. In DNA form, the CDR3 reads TGCGCCAGCAGCCAAAGGACTAGCGGGAGTTTTGATACGCAGTATTTT.

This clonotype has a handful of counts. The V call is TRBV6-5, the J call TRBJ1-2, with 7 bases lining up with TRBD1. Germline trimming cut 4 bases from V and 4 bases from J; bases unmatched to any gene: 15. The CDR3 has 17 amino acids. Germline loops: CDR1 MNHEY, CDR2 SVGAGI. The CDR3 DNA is TGTGCCAGCAGTTTCAAAAGGACAGGCGCAATATCCTATGGCTACACCTTC. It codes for CASSFKRTGAISYGYTF.

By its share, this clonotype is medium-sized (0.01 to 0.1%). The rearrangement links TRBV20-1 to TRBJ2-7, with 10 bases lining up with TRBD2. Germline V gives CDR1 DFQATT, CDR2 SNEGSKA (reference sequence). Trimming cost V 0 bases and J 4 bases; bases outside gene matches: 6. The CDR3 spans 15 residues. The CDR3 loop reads CSARDPTSGAYEQYF. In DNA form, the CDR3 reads TGCAGTGCTAGAGATCCAACTAGCGGGGCGTACGAGCAGTACTTC.

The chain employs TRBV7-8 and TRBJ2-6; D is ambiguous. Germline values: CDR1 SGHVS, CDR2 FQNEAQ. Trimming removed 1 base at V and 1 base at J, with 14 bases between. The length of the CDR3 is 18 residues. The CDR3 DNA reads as TGTGCCAGCAGCTTAGGCTGGGGTGGTGGTTCTGGGGCCAACGTCCTGACTTTC. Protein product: CASSLGWGGGSGANVLTF.

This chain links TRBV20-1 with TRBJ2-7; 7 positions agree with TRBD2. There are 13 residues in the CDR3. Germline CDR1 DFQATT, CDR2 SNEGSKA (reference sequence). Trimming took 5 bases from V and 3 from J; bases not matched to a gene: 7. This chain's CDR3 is CSAARPGGYEQYF. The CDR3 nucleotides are TGCAGTGCTGCTCGGCCGGGGGGCTACGAGCAGTACTTC.

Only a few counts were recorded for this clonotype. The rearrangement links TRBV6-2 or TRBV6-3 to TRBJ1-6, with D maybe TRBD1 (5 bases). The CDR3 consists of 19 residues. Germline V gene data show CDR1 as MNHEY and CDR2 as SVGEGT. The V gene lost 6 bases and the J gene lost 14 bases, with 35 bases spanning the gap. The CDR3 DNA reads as TGTGCCAGCAGACGCCGACACGAGGCGGGTAAAAGGGGACCACCCGCCCTCCACTTT. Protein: CASRRRHEAGKRGPPALHF.

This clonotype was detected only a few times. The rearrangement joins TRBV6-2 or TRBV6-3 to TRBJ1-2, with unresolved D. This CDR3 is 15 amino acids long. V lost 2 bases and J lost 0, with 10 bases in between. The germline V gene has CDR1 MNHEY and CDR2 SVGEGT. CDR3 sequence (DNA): TGTGCCAGCAGTTACCTAGGCGGACCTAACTATGGCTACACCTTC. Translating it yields CASSYLGGPNYGYTF.

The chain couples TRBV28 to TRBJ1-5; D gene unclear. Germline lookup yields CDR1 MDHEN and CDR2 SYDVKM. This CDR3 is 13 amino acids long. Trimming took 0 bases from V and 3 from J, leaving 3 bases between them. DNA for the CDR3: TGTGCCAGCAGTTTATGGCTCAATCAGCCCCAGCATTTT. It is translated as CASSLWLNQPQHF.

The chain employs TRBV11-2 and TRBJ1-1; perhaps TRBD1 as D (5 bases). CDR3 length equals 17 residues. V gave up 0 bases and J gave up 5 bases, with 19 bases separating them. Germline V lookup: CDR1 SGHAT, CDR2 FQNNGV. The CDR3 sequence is CASSLEGGGVRSTEAFF. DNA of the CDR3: TGTGCCAGCAGCTTAGAGGGGGGGGGAGTACGGTCGACTGAAGCTTTCTTT.

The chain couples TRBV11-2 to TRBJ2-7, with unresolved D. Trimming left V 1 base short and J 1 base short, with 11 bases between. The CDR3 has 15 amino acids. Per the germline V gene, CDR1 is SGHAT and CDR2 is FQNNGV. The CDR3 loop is CASSLAAIPSYEQYF. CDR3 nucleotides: TGTGCCAGCAGCTTAGCCGCTATTCCTTCCTACGAGCAGTACTTC. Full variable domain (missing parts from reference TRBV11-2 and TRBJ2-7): EAGVAQSPRYKIIEKRQSVAFWCNPISGHATLYWYQQILGQGPKLLIQFQNNGVVDDSQLPKDRFSAERLKGVDSTLKIQPAKLEDSAVYLCASSLAAIPSYEQYFGPGTRLTVT.

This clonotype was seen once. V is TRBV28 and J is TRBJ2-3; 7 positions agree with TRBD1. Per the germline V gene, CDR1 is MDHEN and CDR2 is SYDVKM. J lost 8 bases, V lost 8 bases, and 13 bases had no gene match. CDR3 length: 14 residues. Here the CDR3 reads CASRRQGPAGTQYF. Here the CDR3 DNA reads TGTGCCAGCCGGCGACAGGGACCGGCGGGTACGCAGTATTTT.

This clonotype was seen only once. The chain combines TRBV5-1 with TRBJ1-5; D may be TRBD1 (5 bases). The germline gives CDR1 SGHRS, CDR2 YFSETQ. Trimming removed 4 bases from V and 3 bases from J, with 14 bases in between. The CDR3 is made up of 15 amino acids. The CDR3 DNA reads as TGCGCCAGCAGCCCCGGCGGGGCGGACAATCAGCCCCAGCATTTT. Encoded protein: CASSPGGADNQPQHF. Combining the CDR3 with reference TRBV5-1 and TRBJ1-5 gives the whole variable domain KAGVTQTPRYLIKTRGQQVTLSCSPISGHRSVSWYQQTPGQGLQFLFEYFSETQRNKGNFPGRFSGRQFSNSRSEMNVSTLELGDSALYLCASSPGGADNQPQHFGDGTRLSIL.

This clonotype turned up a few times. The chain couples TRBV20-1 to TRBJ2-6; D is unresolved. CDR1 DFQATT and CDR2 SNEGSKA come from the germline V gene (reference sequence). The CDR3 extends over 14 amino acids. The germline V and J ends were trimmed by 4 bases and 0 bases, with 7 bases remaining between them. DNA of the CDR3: TGCAGTGCTACTGACCTCTCTGGGGCCAACGTCCTGACTTTC. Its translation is CSATDLSGANVLTF.

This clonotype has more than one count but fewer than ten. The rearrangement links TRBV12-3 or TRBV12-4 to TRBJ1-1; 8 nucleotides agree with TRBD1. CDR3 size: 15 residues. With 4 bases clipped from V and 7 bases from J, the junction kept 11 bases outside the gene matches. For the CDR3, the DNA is TGTGCCAGCAGTTCTTACCCCGGGACAGGTGATGAAGCTTTCTTT. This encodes CASSSYPGTGDEAFF.

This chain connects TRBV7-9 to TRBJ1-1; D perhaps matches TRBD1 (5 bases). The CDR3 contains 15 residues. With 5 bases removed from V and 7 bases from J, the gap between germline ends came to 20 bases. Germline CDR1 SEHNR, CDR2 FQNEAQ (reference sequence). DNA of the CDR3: TGTGCCAGCAGCCCCCGCAGGGAAGGTCAGGGTGAAGCTTTCTTT. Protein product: CASSPRREGQGEAFF.

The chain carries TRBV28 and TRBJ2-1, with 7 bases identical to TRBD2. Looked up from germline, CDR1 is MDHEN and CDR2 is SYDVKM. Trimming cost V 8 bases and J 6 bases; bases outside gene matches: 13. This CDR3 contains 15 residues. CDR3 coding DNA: TGTGCCAGCGTCAAGTCCGGGGTAGCGGGCAATGAGCAGTTCTTC. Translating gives CASVKSGVAGNEQFF.

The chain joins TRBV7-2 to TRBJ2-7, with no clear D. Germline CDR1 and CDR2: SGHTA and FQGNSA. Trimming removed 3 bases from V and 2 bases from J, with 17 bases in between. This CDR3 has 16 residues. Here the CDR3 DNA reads TGTGCCAGCAGCTTCGGTTTGGGGTCTGCCCCCTACGAGCAGTACTTC. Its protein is CASSFGLGSAPYEQYF.

CDR3 coding DNA: TGTGCCAGCAGTACCGGGGGGGGGAGAGATACGCAGTATTTT. This sequence encodes CASSTGGGRDTQYF. J is TRBJ2-3 and V is TRBV7-2, with 8 bases lining up with TRBD2. CDR1 is SGHTA, CDR2 FQGNSA, per germline. The ends lost 6 bases at V and 5 bases at J; junction bases unmatched: 7. The CDR3 consists of 14 residues.

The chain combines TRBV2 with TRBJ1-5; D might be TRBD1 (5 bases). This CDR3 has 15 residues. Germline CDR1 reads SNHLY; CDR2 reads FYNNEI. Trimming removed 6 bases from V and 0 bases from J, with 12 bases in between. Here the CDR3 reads CASSPRQLSNQPQHF. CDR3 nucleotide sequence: TGTGCCAGCAGCCCCCGACAGCTTAGCAATCAGCCCCAGCATTTT.

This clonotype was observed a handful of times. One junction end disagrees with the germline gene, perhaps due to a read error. CDR3 nucleotides: TGTGCCAGCAGCGTAGCCGGGACAGTGCCGTCTTTC. Residues: CASSVAGTVPSF. This chain links TRBV7-9 with TRBJ2-6; 7 nucleotides match TRBD1. Germline V gives CDR1 SEHNR, CDR2 FQNEAQ (reference sequence). This CDR3 has 12 residues.

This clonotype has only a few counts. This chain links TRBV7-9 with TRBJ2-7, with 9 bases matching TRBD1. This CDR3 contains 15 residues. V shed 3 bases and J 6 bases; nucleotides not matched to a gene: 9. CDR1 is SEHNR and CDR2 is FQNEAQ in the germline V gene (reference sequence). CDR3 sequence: CASSLGDRVVAEQYF. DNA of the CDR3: TGTGCCAGCAGCTTGGGGGACAGGGTCGTCGCCGAGCAGTACTTC.

The CDR3 nucleotides read TGTGCCAGCAGCTTAGGGCCTAGCCTCTCCTACAATGAGCAGTTCTTC. Protein: CASSLGPSLSYNEQFF. This chain joins TRBV7-2 and TRBJ2-1, with D tentatively TRBD2 (5 bases). With 1 base removed from V and 0 bases from J, the gap between germline ends came to 10 bases. The CDR3 contains 16 residues. Looked up from germline, CDR1 is SGHTA and CDR2 is FQGNSA.

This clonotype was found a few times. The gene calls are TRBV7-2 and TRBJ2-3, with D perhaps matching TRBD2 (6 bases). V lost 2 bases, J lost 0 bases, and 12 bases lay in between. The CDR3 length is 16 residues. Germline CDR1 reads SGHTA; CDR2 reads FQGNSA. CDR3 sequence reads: CASSLLGGSSTDTQYF. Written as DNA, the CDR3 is TGTGCCAGCAGCTTACTGGGGGGATCTAGCACAGATACGCAGTATTTT.

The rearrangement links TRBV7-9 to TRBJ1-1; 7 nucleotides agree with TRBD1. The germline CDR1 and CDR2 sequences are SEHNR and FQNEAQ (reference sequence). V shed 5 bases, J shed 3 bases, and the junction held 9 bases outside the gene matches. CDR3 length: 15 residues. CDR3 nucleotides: TGTGCCAGCAGCATCAGACAGGGAGGGGACACTGAAGCTTTCTTT. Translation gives CASSIRQGGDTEAFF. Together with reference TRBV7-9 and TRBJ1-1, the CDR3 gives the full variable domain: DTGVSQNPRHKITKRGQNVTFRCDPISEHNRLYWYRQTLGQGPEFLTYFQNEAQLEKSRLLSDRFSAERPKGSFSTLEIQRTEQGDSAMYLCASSIRQGGDTEAFFGQGTRLTVV.

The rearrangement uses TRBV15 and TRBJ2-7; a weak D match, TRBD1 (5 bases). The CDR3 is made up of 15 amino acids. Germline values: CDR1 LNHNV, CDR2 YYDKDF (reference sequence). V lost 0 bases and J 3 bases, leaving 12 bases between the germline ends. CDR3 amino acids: CATSRDRTLDYEQYF. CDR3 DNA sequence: TGTGCCACCAGCAGAGATAGGACACTTGACTACGAGCAGTACTTC.

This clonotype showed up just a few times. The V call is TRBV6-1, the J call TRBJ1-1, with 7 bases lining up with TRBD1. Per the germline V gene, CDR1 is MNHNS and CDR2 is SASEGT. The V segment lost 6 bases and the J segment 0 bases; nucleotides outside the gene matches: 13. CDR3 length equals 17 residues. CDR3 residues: CASRVRRQGDLNTEAFF. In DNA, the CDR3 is TGTGCCAGCAGGGTACGAAGGCAGGGGGACCTGAACACTGAAGCTTTCTTT.

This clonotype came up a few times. CDR3 region: CASSEAPGHYSNQPQHF. The CDR3 nucleotides read TGTGCCAGCAGTGAGGCCCCGGGACACTATAGCAATCAGCCCCAGCATTTT. V usage is TRBV6-1 and J usage is TRBJ1-5, with a tentative D call TRBD1 (6 bases). Germline V lookup: CDR1 MNHNS, CDR2 SASEGT. CDR3 length: 17 residues. Trimming left V 3 bases short and J 0 bases short, with 15 bases between.